These 29 T cell receptor beta chains came from one sample sequenced in a study of CD8 T cells in Susac syndrome. An amount of RNA that ranged from about 0.45 to 1 ug was reverse transcribed with random hexamers. Using its own MiXCR run on the immunoSEQ multiplex PCR reads, TCRdb lists one record per CDR3 protein. The sample carries about 210,000 distinct CDR3 sequences, about 96% recorded once. The sequenced sample was CD4+ T cells from PBMCs. These receptors were taken from a human donor with multiple sclerosis.

The gene calls are TRBV25-1 and TRBJ2-6; D unresolved. Trimming took 7 bases from V and 4 from J, leaving 5 bases between them. The CDR3 sequence is 12 residues long. Looked up from germline, CDR1 is MGHDK and CDR2 is SYGVNS. The CDR3 spells CASTAGANVLTF. The CDR3 DNA reads TGTGCCAGCACCGCGGGGGCCAACGTCCTGACTTTC.

The rearrangement uses TRBV2 and TRBJ1-2, with D perhaps TRBD1 (5 bases). The CDR3 covers 13 residues. With 7 bases removed from V and 0 bases from J, the gap between germline ends came to 9 bases. Germline lookup yields CDR1 SNHLY and CDR2 FYNNEI. The CDR3 DNA follows: TGTGCCAGCAACGCGGGGGCTAACTATGGCTACACCTTC. Encoded protein: CASNAGANYGYTF.

In its sample, this clonotype was seen once. J is TRBJ2-1 and V is TRBV29-1, with D maybe TRBD1 (5 bases). With 7 bases removed from V and 8 bases from J, the gap between germline ends came to 15 bases. This CDR3 has 12 residues. Germline V gives CDR1 SQVTM, CDR2 ANQGSEA. Written as DNA, the CDR3 is TGCAGCGGGGGCCGGATTCGTTATGAGCAGTTCTTC. This encodes CSGGRIRYEQFF.

As DNA, the CDR3 is TGTGCCACCGGGAGGGCCAAGGAGACCCAGTACTTC. Amino acid sequence: CATGRAKETQYF. The gene calls are TRBV15 and TRBJ2-5; TRBD2 agrees at 7 bases. Germline V gene data show CDR1 as LNHNV and CDR2 as YYDKDF (reference sequence). Unmatched junction bases numbered 5, after V lost 8 bases and J lost 5 bases. There are 12 residues in the CDR3.

The chain recombines TRBV3-1 with TRBJ2-5; 12 bases are a match to TRBD2. The CDR3 spans 17 residues. CDR1 and CDR2 (germline): LGHDT, YNNKEL (reference sequence). V lost 1 base and J lost 0; bases outside the gene matches: 3. CDR3 amino acids: CASSQASGGANQETQYF. The CDR3 DNA reads TGTGCCAGCAGCCAAGCTAGCGGGGGGGCAAACCAAGAGACCCAGTACTTC.

The rearrangement links TRBV5-4 to TRBJ1-2, with TRBD1 matching over 7 bases. V dropped 4 bases and J dropped 12; count of bases not matched to a gene: 12. The germline V gene encodes CDR1 SGHNT and CDR2 YYREEE (reference sequence). This CDR3 is 13 amino acids long. CDR3 loop: CASSLQSRDRHTF. For the CDR3, the DNA is TGTGCCAGCAGCCTCCAATCCCGGGACAGACACACCTTC. The full variable domain, its missing parts supplied by reference TRBV5-4 and TRBJ1-2, is ETGVTQSPTHLIKTRGQQVTLRCSSQSGHNTVSWYQQALGQGPQFIFQYYREEENGRGNFPPRFSGLQFPNYSSELNVNALELDDSALYLCASSLQSRDRHTFGSGTRLTVV.

This rearrangement joins TRBV29-1 to TRBJ1-1; no firm D call. CDR3 length: 12 residues. Germline V gives CDR1 SQVTM, CDR2 ANQGSEA. The V end was cut by 7 bases, the J end by 1 base, with 10 bases between. The CDR3 loop reads CSARTGNTEAFF. The CDR3 DNA reads as TGCAGCGCCCGAACCGGGAACACTGAAGCTTTCTTT.

This chain links TRBV6-5 with TRBJ2-3; possibly TRBD1 for D (5 bases). There are 13 residues in the CDR3. Trimming stripped 6 bases from V and 2 bases from J, with 9 bases between. CDR1 and CDR2 from the germline V gene are MNHEY and SVGAGI. The CDR3 sequence: CASRQEITDTQYF. CDR3 nucleotide sequence: TGTGCCAGCAGACAGGAGATCACAGATACGCAGTATTTT.

This rearrangement joins TRBV6-6 to TRBJ2-7; D remains ambiguous. Germline V gives CDR1 MNHNY, CDR2 SVGAGI (reference sequence). The V end lost 10 bases, the J end lost 2 bases, and 12 bases lay between the germline ends. This CDR3 has 12 residues. CDR3 amino acids: CATLGRPYEQYF. CDR3 nucleotide sequence: TGTGCCACTCTCGGACGCCCCTACGAGCAGTACTTC.

The chain uses TRBV12-3 or TRBV12-4 and TRBJ1-2; D is uncertain. The CDR3 extends over 14 amino acids. Trimming took off 2 bases at V and 4 bases at J, with 11 bases between the two ends. The CDR3 protein is CASSLSRSRYGYTF. For the CDR3, the DNA is TGTGCCAGCAGTTTAAGCAGGTCACGCTATGGCTACACCTTC.

The chain recombines TRBV4-2 with TRBJ2-7; D is undetermined. Germline V gene sequence: CDR1 LGHNA, CDR2 YNFKEQ. V was cut by 2 bases and J by 6 bases, with 14 bases left in between. This CDR3 is built from 14 residues. The CDR3 DNA reads as TGTGCCAGCAGCCAACCCTCGGGTCCGGCCGAGCAGTACTTC. As protein: CASSQPSGPAEQYF.

The chain recombines TRBV4-1 with TRBJ2-2; no reliable D call. V was pared by 1 base and J by 6 bases, with 3 bases between. CDR3 length equals 12 residues. The germline gives CDR1 MGHRA, CDR2 YSYEKL. In DNA, the CDR3 is TGCGCCAGCAGCCAAGTTCCCGGGGAGCTGTTTTTT. Its translation is CASSQVPGELFF.

V gene TRBV20-1 combines with J gene TRBJ2-3; the D is unclear. Germline V lookup: CDR1 DFQATT, CDR2 SNEGSKA (reference sequence). CDR3 size: 15 residues. The V end was cut by 6 bases, the J end by 0 bases, with 16 bases between. The CDR3 protein is CSASTPRGSTDTQYF. The DNA of the CDR3 is TGCAGTGCATCCACCCCACGCGGAAGCACAGATACGCAGTATTTT.

The rearrangement links TRBV30 to TRBJ2-3; 7 bases line up with TRBD1. Per germline, CDR1 GTSNPN and CDR2 SVGIG (reference sequence). The CDR3 is 13 amino acids. V lost 6 bases, J lost 4 bases, and 7 bases stayed unmatched. DNA of the CDR3: TGTGCCTGCCCGGGACAGAACCCAGATACGCAGTATTTT. This gives the protein CACPGQNPDTQYF.

V gene TRBV6-5 combines with J gene TRBJ2-7, with 8 bases identical to TRBD1. V shed 2 bases, J shed 2 bases, and the junction held 5 bases outside the gene matches. Germline loops: CDR1 MNHEY, CDR2 SVGAGI. This CDR3 is 15 amino acids long. The CDR3 loop is CASSYVQGATYEQYF. CDR3 bases: TGTGCCAGCAGTTACGTCCAGGGGGCAACCTACGAGCAGTACTTC.

This clonotype was counted once. The CDR3 DNA follows: TGCGCCAGCAGCTTGGGGGGAGACTCTGGAAACACCATATATTTT. Protein sequence: CASSLGGDSGNTIYF. V and J are TRBV5-1 and TRBJ1-3; D not certain. CDR1 and CDR2 from the germline V gene are SGHRS and YFSETQ. V was pared by 0 bases and J by 0 bases, with 7 bases between. The CDR3 consists of 15 residues. The full variable domain, its missing parts supplied by reference TRBV5-1 and TRBJ1-3, is KAGVTQTPRYLIKTRGQQVTLSCSPISGHRSVSWYQQTPGQGLQFLFEYFSETQRNKGNFPGRFSGRQFSNSRSEMNVSTLELGDSALYLCASSLGGDSGNTIYFGEGSWLTVV.

The chain joins TRBV20-1 to TRBJ2-7; 16 bases align to TRBD2. Germline CDR1 reads DFQATT; CDR2 reads SNEGSKA (reference sequence). The CDR3 is 15 amino acids. Losses at the gene ends were 3 bases for V and 5 bases for J; bases not matched to a gene: 4. The CDR3 here is CSASGTSGRDDEQYF. DNA for the CDR3: TGCAGTGCTAGCGGGACTAGCGGGAGGGATGACGAGCAGTACTTC.

The sample holds one count of this clonotype. This chain links TRBV6-5 with TRBJ2-5, with TRBD1 matching over 8 bases. J gave up 5 bases and V 6 bases, and 8 bases lay outside the gene matches. CDR1 is MNHEY, CDR2 SVGAGI, per germline. This CDR3 is built from 14 residues. The CDR3 sequence: CASSLGTGGETQYF. CDR3 coding DNA: TGTGCCAGCAGCCTCGGGACAGGCGGGGAGACCCAGTACTTC.

V gene TRBV24-1 combines with J gene TRBJ1-2; 10 bases line up with TRBD1. Germline CDR1 and CDR2: KGHDR and SFDVKD. Germline trimming cut 2 bases from V and 5 bases from J; bases unmatched to any gene: 7. The CDR3 covers 16 residues. CDR3 sequence: CATSDSTGGRIYGYTF. CDR3 in DNA: TGTGCCACCAGTGATTCGACAGGGGGCCGGATTTATGGCTACACCTTC.

This chain joins TRBV12-3 or TRBV12-4 and TRBJ1-3; 11 nucleotides agree with TRBD1. V dropped 3 bases and J dropped 1; count of bases not matched to a gene: 2. The CDR3 has 16 amino acids. The CDR3 spells CASSFGQGASGNTIYF. The CDR3 nucleotides are TGTGCCAGCAGTTTCGGACAGGGGGCTTCTGGAAACACCATATATTTT.

The chain has TRBV12-3 or TRBV12-4 and TRBJ1-5; D gene uncertain. The V end was cut by 7 bases, the J end by 6 bases, with 13 bases between. This CDR3 comprises 13 residues. CDR3 region: CASNWGGRQPQHF. CDR3 nucleotides: TGTGCCAGCAATTGGGGTGGGCGTCAGCCCCAGCATTTT.

V gene TRBV9 combines with J gene TRBJ1-4, with D hard to call. Trimming cost V 4 bases and J 0 bases, with 10 bases left between them. The germline V gene has CDR1 SGDLS and CDR2 YYNGEE. CDR3 size: 15 residues. The CDR3 DNA follows: TGTGCCAGCAGCAGATTCACCGCAACTAATGAAAAACTGTTTTTT. Amino acid sequence: CASSRFTATNEKLFF.

This clonotype was seen just once. The J gene is TRBJ1-2, the V gene TRBV14; D call uncertain. V was cut by 7 bases and J by 8 bases, with 5 bases left in between. CDR1 is SGHDN and CDR2 is FVKESK in the germline V gene. This CDR3 is 9 amino acids long. The CDR3 spells CASKEGYTF. The CDR3 DNA reads as TGTGCCAGCAAGGAAGGCTACACCTTC.

This rearrangement joins TRBV27 to TRBJ1-2; the D gene is possibly TRBD1 (5 bases). The CDR3 is made up of 15 amino acids. The germline gives CDR1 MNHEY, CDR2 SMNVEV (reference sequence). The ends were cut back, 3 bases at V and 1 base at J, with 12 bases in the middle. The CDR3 region is CASSFRARGNYGYTF. DNA for the CDR3: TGTGCCAGCAGTTTCCGGGCGAGGGGTAACTATGGCTACACCTTC.

This clonotype was seen just once. For the CDR3, the DNA is TGTGCCAGCAGCAACATTCAGGGCGGGGAGCTGTTTTTT. Encoded protein: CASSNIQGGELFF. The chain combines TRBV7-2 with TRBJ2-2; D is perhaps TRBD1 (5 bases). CDR1 is SGHTA and CDR2 is FQGNSA in the germline V gene. Between the trimmed V and J ends, which lost 5 bases and 7 bases, there was a span of 11 bases. The CDR3 length is 13 residues.

A few counts support this clonotype. V is TRBV5-6 and J is TRBJ2-5; D remains unclear. Germline values: CDR1 SGHDT, CDR2 YYEEEE. With 1 base removed from V and 7 bases from J, the gap between germline ends came to 11 bases. There are 13 residues in the CDR3. The CDR3 nucleotides read TGTGCCAGCAGCTTGACAGATGGCGCGACCCAGTACTTC. Protein sequence: CASSLTDGATQYF.

J is TRBJ1-3 and V is TRBV3-1, with D possibly matching TRBD1 (6 bases). Trimming removed 1 base at V and 4 bases at J, with 14 bases between. There are 16 residues in the CDR3. The germline V gene has CDR1 LGHDT and CDR2 YNNKEL (reference sequence). CDR3 amino acids: CASSQVAGRGGNTIYF. The CDR3 nucleotides read TGTGCCAGCAGCCAAGTGGCCGGCAGGGGAGGAAACACCATATATTTT.

This rearrangement joins TRBV27 to TRBJ1-6; the match to TRBD1 covers 7 bases. Germline V gene data show CDR1 as MNHEY and CDR2 as SMNVEV (reference sequence). The CDR3 is 17 residues long. The V and J ends lost 6 bases and 2 bases, in that order; junction bases with no gene match: 10. The CDR3 sequence is CASSIRQGSPYNSPLHF. The CDR3 DNA sequence: TGTGCCAGCAGCATTCGACAGGGTAGCCCCTATAATTCACCCCTCCACTTT.

The V gene is TRBV15, the J gene TRBJ2-6; 7 positions agree with TRBD1. Germline CDR1 and CDR2: LNHNV and YYDKDF (reference sequence). With 5 bases clipped from V and 0 bases from J, the junction kept 7 bases outside the gene matches. This CDR3 is 17 amino acids long. Here the CDR3 reads CATSLGQTVSGANVLTF. CDR3 sequence (DNA): TGTGCCACCAGCCTGGGACAGACAGTCTCTGGGGCCAACGTCCTGACTTTC.